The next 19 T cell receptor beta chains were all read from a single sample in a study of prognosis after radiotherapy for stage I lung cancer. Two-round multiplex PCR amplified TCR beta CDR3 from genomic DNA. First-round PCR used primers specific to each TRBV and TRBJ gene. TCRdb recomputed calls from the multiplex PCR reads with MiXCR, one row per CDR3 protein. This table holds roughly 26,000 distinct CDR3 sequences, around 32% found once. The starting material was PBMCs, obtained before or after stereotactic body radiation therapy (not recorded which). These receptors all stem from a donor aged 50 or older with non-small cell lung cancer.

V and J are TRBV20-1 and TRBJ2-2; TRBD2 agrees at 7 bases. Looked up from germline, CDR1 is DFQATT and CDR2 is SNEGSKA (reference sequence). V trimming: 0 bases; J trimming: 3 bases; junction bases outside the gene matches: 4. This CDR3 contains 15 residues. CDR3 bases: TGCAGTGCTAGAGATCTTACTAGCGACACCGGGGAGCTGTTTTTT. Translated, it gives CSARDLTSDTGELFF.

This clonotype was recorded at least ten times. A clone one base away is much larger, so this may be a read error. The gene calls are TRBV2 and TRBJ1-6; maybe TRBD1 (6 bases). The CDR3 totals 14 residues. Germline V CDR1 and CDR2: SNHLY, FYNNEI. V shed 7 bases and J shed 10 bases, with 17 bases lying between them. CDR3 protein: CASNAQGRGSPLHF. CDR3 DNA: TGTGCCAGCAATGCTCAGGGGCGGGGGTCACCCCTCCACTTT. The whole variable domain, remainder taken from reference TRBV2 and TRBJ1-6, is EPEVTQTPSHQVTQMGQEVILRCVPISNHLYFYWYRQILGQKVEFLVSFYNNEISEKSEIFDDQFSVERPDGSNFTLKIRSTKLEDSAMYFCASNAQGRGSPLHFGNGTRLTVT.

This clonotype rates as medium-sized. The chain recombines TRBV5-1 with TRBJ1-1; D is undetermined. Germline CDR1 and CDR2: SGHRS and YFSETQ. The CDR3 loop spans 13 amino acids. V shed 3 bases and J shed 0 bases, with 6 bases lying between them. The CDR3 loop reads CASSSYLNTEAFF. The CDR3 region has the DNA TGCGCCAGCAGCTCCTATTTGAACACTGAAGCTTTCTTT.

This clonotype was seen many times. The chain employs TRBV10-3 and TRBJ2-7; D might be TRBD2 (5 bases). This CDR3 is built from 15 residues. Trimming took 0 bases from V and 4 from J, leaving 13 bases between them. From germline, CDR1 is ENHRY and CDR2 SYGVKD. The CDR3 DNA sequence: TGTGCCATCAGTGAGTCGAGGGAGAGAGGGTACGAGCAGTACTTC. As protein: CAISESRERGYEQYF.

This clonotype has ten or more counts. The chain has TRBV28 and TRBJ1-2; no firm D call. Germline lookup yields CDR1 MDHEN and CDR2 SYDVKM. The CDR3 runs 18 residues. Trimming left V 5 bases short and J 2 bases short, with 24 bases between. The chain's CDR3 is CASSPPQVRRYRNYGYTF. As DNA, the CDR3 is TGTGCCAGCAGTCCGCCTCAGGTAAGACGATACCGAAACTATGGCTACACCTTC.

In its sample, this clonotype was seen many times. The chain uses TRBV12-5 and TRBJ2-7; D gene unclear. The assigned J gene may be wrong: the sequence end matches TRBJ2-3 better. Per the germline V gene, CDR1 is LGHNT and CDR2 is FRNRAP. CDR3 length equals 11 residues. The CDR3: CASLRTDTQYF. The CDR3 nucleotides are TGTGCTAGCCTCCGAACGGATACGCAGTATTTT.

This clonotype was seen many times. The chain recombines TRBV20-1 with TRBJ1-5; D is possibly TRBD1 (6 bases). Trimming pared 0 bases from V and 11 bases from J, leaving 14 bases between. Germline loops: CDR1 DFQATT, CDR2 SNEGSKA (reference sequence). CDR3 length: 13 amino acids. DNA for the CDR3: TGCAGTGCTAGAGATCAACAGGGAGAGGCCCAGCATTTT. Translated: CSARDQQGEAQHF.

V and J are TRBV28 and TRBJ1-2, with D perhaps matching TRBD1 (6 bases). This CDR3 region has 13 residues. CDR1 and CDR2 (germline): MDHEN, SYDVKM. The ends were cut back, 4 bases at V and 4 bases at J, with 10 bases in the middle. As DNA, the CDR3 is TGTGCCAGCAGTTACCGAGGGGGCTATGGCTACACCTTC. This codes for CASSYRGGYGYTF.

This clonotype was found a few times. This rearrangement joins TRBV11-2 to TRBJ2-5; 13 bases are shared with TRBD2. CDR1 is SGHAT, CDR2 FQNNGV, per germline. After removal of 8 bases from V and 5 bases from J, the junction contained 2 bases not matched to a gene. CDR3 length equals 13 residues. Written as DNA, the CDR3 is TGTGCCAGCGGACTAGCGGGAGTGGAGACCCAGTACTTC. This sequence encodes CASGLAGVETQYF.

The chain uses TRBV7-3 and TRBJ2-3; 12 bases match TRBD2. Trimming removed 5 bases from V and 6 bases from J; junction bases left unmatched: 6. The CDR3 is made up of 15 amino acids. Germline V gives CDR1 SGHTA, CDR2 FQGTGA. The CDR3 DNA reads TGTGCCAGCAGCCTACTAGCGGGAGGTATCGATACGCAGTATTTT. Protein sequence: CASSLLAGGIDTQYF.

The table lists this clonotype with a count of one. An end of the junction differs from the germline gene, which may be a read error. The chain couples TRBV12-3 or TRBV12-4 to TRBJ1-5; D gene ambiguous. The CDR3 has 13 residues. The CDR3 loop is CASSSFGIQPQHF. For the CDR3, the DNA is TGTGCTAGCAGTTCCTTCGGTATTCAGCCCCAGCATTTT.

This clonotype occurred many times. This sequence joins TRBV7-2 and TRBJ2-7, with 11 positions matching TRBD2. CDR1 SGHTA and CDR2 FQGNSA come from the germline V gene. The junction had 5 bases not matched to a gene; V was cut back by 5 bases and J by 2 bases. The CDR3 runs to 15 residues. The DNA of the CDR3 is TGTGCCAGCAGCAAGACTAGCGGGGCCCCCTACGAGCAGTACTTC. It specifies CASSKTSGAPYEQYF.

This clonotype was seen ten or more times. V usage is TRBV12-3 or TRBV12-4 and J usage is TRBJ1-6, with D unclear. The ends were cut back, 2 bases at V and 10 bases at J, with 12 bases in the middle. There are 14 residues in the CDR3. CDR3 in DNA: TGTGCCAGCAGTTTACGTCTACTCGGATCACCCCTCCACTTT. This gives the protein CASSLRLLGSPLHF.

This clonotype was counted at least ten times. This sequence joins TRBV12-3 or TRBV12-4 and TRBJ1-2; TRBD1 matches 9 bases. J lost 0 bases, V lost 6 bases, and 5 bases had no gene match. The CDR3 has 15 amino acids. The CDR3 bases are TGTGCCAGCAGGGACAGGGGCTACTCTAACTATGGCTACACCTTC. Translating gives CASRDRGYSNYGYTF.

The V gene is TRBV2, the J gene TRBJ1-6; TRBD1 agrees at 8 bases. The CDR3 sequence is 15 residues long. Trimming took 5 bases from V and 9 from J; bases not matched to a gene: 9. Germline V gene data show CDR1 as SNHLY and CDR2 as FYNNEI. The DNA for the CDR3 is TGTGCCAGCAGTTCTCCGGGACAGGTTGTTTCACCCCTCCACTTT. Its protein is CASSSPGQVVSPLHF. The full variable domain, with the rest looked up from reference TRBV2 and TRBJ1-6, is EPEVTQTPSHQVTQMGQEVILRCVPISNHLYFYWYRQILGQKVEFLVSFYNNEISEKSEIFDDQFSVERPDGSNFTLKIRSTKLEDSAMYFCASSSPGQVVSPLHFGNGTRLTVT.

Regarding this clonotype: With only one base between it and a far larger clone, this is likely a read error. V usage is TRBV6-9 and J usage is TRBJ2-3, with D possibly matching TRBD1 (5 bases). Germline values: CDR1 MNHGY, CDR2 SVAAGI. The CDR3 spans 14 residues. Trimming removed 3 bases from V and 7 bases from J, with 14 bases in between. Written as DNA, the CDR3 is TGTGCCAGCAGTTACAAGGGGCCCCCCTATACGCAGTATTTT. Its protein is CASSYKGPPYTQYF.

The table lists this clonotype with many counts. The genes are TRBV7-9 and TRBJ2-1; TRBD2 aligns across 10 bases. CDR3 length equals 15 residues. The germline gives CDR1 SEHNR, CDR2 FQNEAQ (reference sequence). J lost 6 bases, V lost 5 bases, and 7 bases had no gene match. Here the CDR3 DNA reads TGTGCCAGCAGCACAAGCGGGGGGGCCCTCAATGAGCAGTTCTTC. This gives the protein CASSTSGGALNEQFF.

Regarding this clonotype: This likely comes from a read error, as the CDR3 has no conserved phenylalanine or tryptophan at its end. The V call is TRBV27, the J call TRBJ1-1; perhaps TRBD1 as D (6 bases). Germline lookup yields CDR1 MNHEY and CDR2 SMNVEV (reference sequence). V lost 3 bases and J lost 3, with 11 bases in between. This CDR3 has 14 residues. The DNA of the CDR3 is TGTGCCAGCAGTTTGGGTAGGGGGTACACTGAAGCTTTCCTT. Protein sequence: CASSLGRGYTEAFL.

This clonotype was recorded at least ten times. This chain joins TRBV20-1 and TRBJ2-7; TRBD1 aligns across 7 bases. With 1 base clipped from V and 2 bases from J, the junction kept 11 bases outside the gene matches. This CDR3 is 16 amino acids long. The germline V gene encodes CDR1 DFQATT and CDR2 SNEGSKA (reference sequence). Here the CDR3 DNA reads TGCAGTGCTAGAGGAGTAAAAGGACAGGCACCCTACGAGCAGTACTTC. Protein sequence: CSARGVKGQAPYEQYF.